The entry that follows covers one TCR beta chain sequence. Its target is not known. Naive CD8 cells comprised CD45RO-negative, CCR7-positively selected cells, excluding terminally differentiated effector memory CD45RA+ cells. This CDR3 is built from 15 residues. The V end was cut by 5 bases, the J end by 4 bases, with 15 bases between. CDR1 and CDR2 (germline): LNHNV, YYDKDF (reference sequence). Per the original data handling: Without quality scores, immunoSEQ junctional reads could not be filtered like full-length reads. The method was immunoSEQ multiplex PCR; TCRdb's version includes in-frame clones alone and lacks a portion of them. V and J calls plus clone size are reproduced from that table; the DNA served to infer D and trimming. The table lists about 2.1 million clones, about 94% of them singletons. The data originate from a study of shared clonotypes between healthy human individuals. Study results and limitations: The sharing of roughly 5% of naive CD4 clonotypes was seen across several donors.

Sequenced: naive CD8+ T cells from PBMCs. The sequence derives from a man younger than 35 in good health. Some clones in this sample may be carry-over from other donors' samples. The chain recombines TRBV15 with TRBJ2-1; D possibly uses TRBD1 or TRBD2 (5 bases each). The CDR3 protein is CATSPSGRTYNEQFF. The DNA for the CDR3 is TGTGCCACCAGCCCCTCGGGACGGACTTACAATGAGCAGTTCTTC.